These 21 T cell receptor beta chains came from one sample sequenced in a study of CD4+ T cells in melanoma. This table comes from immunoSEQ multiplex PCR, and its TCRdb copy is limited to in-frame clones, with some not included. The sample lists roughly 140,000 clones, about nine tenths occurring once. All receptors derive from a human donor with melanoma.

Written as DNA, the CDR3 is TGTGCCAGCAGAGGGACCGGGACAGGGCTAGCTGAGCAGTTCTTC. Translation: CASRGTGTGLAEQFF. The V gene is TRBV6-5, the J gene TRBJ2-1; 9 positions match TRBD1. V shed 6 bases and J 9 bases; nucleotides not matched to a gene: 12. Per the germline V gene, CDR1 is MNHEY and CDR2 is SVGAGI. The CDR3 is 15 residues long.

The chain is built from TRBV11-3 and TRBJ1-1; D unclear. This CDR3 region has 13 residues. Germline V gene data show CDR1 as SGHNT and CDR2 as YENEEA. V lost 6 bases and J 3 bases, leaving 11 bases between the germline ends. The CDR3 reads CASSSDHDTEAFF. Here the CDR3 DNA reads TGTGCCAGCAGTTCCGACCACGACACTGAAGCTTTCTTT. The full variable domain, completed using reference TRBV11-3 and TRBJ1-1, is EAGVVQSPRYKIIEKKQPVAFWCNPISGHNTLYWYLQNLGQGPELLIRYENEEAVDDSQLPKDRFSAERLKGVDSTLKIQPAELGDSAVYLCASSSDHDTEAFFGQGTRLTVV.

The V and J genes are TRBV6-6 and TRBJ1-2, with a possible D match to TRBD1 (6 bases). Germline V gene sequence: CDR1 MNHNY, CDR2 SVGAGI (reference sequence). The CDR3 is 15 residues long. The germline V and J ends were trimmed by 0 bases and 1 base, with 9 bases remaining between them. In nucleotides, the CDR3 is TGTGCCAGCAGTTACTCCCCAGGGGTTAACTATGGCTACACCTTC. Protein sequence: CASSYSPGVNYGYTF.

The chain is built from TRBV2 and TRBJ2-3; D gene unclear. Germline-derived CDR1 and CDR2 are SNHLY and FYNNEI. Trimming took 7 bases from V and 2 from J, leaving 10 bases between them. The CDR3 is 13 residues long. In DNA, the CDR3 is TGTGCCAGCAACGAGAGGCCCACAGATACGCAGTATTTT. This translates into CASNERPTDTQYF.

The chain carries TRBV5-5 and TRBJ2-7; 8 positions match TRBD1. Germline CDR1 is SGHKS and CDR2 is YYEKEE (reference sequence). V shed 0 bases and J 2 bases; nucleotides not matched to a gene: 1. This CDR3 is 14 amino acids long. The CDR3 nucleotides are TGTGCCAGCAGCTTGGGACAGGGGCCCTACGAGCAGTACTTC. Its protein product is CASSLGQGPYEQYF.

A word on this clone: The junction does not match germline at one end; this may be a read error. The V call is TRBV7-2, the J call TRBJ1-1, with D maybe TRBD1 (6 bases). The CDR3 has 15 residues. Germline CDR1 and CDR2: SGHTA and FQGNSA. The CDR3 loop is CVSSLVIQGGTEAFF. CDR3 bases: TGTGTCAGCAGCTTAGTGATACAGGGTGGCACTGAAGCTTTCTTT.

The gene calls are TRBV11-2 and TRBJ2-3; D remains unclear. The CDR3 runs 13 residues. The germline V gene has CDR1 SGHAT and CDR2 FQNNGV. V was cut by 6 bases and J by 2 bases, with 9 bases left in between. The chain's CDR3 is CASRATYTDTQYF. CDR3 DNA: TGTGCCAGCAGAGCCACCTACACAGATACGCAGTATTTT.

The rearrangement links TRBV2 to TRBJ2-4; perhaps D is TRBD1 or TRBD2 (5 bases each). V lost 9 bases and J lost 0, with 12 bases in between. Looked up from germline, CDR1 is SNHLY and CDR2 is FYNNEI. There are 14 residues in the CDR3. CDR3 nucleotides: TGTGCCAGTGGGGACCCACGAGCCAAAAACATTCAGTACTTC. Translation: CASGDPRAKNIQYF.

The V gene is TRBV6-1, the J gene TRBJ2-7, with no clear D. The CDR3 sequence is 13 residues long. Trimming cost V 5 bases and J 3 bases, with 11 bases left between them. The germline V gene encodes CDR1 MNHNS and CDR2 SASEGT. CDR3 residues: CASSPVTDYEQYF. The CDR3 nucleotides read TGTGCCAGCAGTCCCGTGACGGACTACGAGCAGTACTTC.

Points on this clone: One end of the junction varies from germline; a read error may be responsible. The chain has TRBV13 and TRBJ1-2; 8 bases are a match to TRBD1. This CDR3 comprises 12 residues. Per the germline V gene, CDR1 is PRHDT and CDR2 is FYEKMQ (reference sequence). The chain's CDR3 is CASRFRQGQPNF. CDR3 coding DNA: TGTGCCAGCAGATTCAGACAGGGGCAGCCCAACTTC.

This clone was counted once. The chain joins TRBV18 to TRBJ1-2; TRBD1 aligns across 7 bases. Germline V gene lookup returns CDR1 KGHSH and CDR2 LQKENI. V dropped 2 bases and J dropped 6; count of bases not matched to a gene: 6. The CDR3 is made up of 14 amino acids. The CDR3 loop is CASSPTGASHGYTF. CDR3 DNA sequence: TGTGCCAGCTCACCAACAGGGGCCTCCCATGGCTACACCTTC.

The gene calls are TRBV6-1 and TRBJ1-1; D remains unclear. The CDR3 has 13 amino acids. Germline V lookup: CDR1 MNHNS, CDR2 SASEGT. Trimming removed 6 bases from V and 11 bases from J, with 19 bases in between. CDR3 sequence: CASRDLAGAVAFF. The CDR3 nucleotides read TGTGCCAGCAGAGACCTGGCCGGTGCCGTCGCTTTCTTT.

In DNA, the CDR3 is TGCAGCGTAGCTGAAGGGGGGGCGCAATACGAGCAGTACTTC. This translates into CSVAEGGAQYEQYF. The chain joins TRBV29-1 to TRBJ2-7, with D maybe TRBD2 (7 bases). CDR3 length: 14 amino acids. Trimming removed 6 bases from V and 4 bases from J, with 19 bases in between. The germline V gene has CDR1 SQVTM and CDR2 ANQGSEA.

The CDR3 protein is CASRQSYIYEQYF. The CDR3 DNA sequence: TGTGCCAGCAGACAGTCTTATATCTACGAGCAGTACTTC. This chain connects TRBV2 to TRBJ2-7; D unclear. There are 13 residues in the CDR3. V was shortened by 6 bases and J by 3 bases, with 12 bases between the two germline ends. The V gene's germline CDR1 is SNHLY and CDR2 FYNNEI. Complete variable domain (other parts from reference TRBV2 and TRBJ2-7): EPEVTQTPSHQVTQMGQEVILRCVPISNHLYFYWYRQILGQKVEFLVSFYNNEISEKSEIFDDQFSVERPDGSNFTLKIRSTKLEDSAMYFCASRQSYIYEQYFGPGTRLTVT.

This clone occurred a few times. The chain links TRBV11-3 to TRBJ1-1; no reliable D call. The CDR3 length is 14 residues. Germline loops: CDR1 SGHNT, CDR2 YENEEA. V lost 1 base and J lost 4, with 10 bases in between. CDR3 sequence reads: CASSLGAPSTEAFF. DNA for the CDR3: TGTGCCAGCAGCTTAGGTGCGCCGAGCACTGAAGCTTTCTTT.

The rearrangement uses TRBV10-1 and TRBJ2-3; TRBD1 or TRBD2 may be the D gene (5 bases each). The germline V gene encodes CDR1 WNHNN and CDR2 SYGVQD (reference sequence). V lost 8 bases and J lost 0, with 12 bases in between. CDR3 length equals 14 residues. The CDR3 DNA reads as TGCGCCAGCGGGGACGGTTATAGCACAGATACGCAGTATTTT. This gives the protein CASGDGYSTDTQYF.

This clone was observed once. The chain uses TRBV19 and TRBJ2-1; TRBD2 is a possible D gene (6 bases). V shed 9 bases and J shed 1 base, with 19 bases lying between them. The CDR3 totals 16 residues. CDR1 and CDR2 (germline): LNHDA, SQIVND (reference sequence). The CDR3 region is CASQARAGLSYNEQFF. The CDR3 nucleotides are TGTGCCAGCCAGGCAAGGGCGGGGTTATCCTACAATGAGCAGTTCTTC. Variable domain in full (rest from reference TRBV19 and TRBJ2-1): DGGITQSPKYLFRKEGQNVTLSCEQNLNHDAMYWYRQDPGQGLRLIYYSQIVNDFQKGDIAEGYSVSREKKESFPLTVTSAQKNPTAFYLCASQARAGLSYNEQFFGPGTRLTVL.

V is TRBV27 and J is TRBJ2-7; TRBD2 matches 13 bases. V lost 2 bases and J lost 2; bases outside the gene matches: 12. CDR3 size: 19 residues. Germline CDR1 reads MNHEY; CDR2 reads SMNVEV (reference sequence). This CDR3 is CASSLGHGLAGVKAYEQYF. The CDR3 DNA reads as TGTGCCAGCAGTTTAGGGCACGGACTAGCGGGGGTGAAGGCCTACGAGCAGTACTTC.

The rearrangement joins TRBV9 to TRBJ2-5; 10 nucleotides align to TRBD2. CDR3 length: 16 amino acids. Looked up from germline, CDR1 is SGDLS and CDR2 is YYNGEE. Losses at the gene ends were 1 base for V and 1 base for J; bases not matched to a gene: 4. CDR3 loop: CASSVRPSGGQETQYF. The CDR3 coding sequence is TGTGCCAGCAGCGTACGCCCTAGCGGGGGCCAAGAGACCCAGTACTTC.

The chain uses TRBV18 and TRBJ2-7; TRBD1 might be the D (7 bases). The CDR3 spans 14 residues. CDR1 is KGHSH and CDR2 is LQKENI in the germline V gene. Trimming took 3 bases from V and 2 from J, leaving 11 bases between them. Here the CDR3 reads CASSPQGGTYEQYF. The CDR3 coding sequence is TGTGCCAGCTCACCCCAGGGGGGTACCTACGAGCAGTACTTC.

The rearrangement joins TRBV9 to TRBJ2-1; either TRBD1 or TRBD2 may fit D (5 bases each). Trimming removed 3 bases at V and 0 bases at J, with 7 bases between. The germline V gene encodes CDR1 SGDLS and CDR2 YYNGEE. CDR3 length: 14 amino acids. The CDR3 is CASSGGTSYNEQFF. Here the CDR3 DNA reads TGTGCCAGCAGCGGGGGGACCTCCTACAATGAGCAGTTCTTC.